There are many counts of the clone carrying this T cell receptor (beta chain). What it binds is not known. This entry comes from a study of early T cells in non-severe SARS-CoV-2 infection. At the level of the study: Bulk RNA from unsorted whole blood was sequenced; chains were unpaired.

Study-wide results and caveats: CD4 and private specificities were missed by VDJdb matching, which favored anti-spike CD8 responses.

Individual cDNA molecules were tagged with unique molecular identifiers. TCRdb fed the 5' RACE reads into MiXCR, producing one record per CDR3 protein. The sample has over 60,000 distinct CDR3 sequences; approximately 14% are singletons. Germline loops: CDR1 SGHVS, CDR2 FQNEAQ. V lost 0 bases to trimming and J lost 4 bases, with 25 bases between them. The CDR3 is 20 amino acids. The sequence came from an adult who was a healthcare worker with PCR-confirmed SARS-CoV-2 infection or an uninfected control (not recorded which). The chain couples TRBV7-8 to TRBJ1-3; no firm D call. Source material: whole blood. The CDR3 DNA is TGTGCCAGCAGCTTAGCTGTTCTACCCCGTTTCCCCCTAGGAGGAAACACCATATATTTT. Encoded protein: CASSLAVLPRFPLGGNTIYF.